A selection of T cell receptor beta chains follows, all from one sample in a study of naive CD8 T cells in extremely preterm neonates. TCRdb keeps only in-frame clones here, not all; method: immunoSEQ multiplex PCR. The sample comprises roughly 7,900 clones, roughly 98% of which are singletons, and under 3.5% rests with the top ten. The specimen sequenced was naive CD8+ T cells from blood. Receptors originate from a human donor in good health. Both conserved end residues are part of each CDR3.

TRBV29-1,CSAASGSRFGELFF
TRBV5-1,CASSLMQGIDEQYF
TRBV7-9,CASSLDPEGTEAFF
TRBV25-1,CASSEDTAGYGYTF
TRBV14,CASSLGTSGGSETQYF
TRBV30,CAIGGGYNEQFF
TRBV11-3,CASSSTSGRDYNEQFF
TRBV5-1,CASSWGGSVPYEQYF
TRBV27,CASSTTGSVGELFF
TRBV27,CASSLSTGTVDGYTF
TRBV4-2,CASSQEGLAQYNEQFF